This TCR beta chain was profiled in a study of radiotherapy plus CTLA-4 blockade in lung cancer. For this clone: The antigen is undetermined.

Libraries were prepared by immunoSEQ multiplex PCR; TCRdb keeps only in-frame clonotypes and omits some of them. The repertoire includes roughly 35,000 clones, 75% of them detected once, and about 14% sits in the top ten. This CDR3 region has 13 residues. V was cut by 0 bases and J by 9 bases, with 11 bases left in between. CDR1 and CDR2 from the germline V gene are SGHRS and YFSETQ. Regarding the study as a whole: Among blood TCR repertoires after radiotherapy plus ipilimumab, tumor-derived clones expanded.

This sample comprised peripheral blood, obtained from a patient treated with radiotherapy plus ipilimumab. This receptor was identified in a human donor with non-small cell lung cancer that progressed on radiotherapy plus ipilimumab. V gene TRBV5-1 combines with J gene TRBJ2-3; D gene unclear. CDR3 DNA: TGCGCCAGCAGCTTGGACCCGACTGGGACGCAGTATTTT. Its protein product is CASSLDPTGTQYF.